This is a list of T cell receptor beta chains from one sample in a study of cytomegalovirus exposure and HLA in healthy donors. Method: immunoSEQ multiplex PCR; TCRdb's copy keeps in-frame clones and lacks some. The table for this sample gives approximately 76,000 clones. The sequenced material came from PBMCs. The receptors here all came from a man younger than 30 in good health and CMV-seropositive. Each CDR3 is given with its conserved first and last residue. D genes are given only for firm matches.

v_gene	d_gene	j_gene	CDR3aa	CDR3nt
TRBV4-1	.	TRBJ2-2	CASSQVPGTGWTGELFF	TGCGCCAGCAGCCAAGTTCCCGGTACAGGGTGGACCGGGGAGCTGTTTTTT
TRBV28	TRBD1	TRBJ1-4	CASSNHRGLGGEKLFF	TGTGCCAGCAGTAACCACAGGGGGCTGGGGGGTGAAAAACTGTTTTTT
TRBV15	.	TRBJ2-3	CATSRMTTLGTDTQYF	TGTGCCACCAGCAGGATGACAACCCTTGGCACAGATACGCAGTATTTT
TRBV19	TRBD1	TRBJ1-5	CAGGTGKGGSQPQHF	TGTGCCGGGGGGACAGGGAAGGGCGGTTCGCAGCCCCAGCATTTT
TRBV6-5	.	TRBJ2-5	CASSYRRVQGVETQYF	TGTGCCAGCAGTTACCGGCGGGTACAGGGAGTAGAGACCCAGTACTTC
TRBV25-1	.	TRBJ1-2	CASSDNSAVIGEGYTF	TGTGCCAGCAGTGATAATTCGGCAGTTATTGGGGAGGGCTACACCTTC
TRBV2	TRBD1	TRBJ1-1	CATRTGGARNTEAFF	TGTGCCACCCGGACAGGGGGCGCTCGGAACACTGAAGCTTTCTTT
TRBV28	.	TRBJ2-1	CASRAGAGDEQFF	TGTGCCAGCCGGGCAGGGGCTGGGGATGAGCAGTTCTTC
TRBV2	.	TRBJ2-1	CASSDLASDEQFF	TGTGCCAGCAGTGATCTGGCTAGCGATGAGCAGTTCTTC
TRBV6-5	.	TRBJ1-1	CASSYSGVTEAFF	TGTGCCAGCAGTTACTCAGGGGTAACTGAAGCTTTCTTT
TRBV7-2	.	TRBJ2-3	CASSLGVSSDTDTQYF	TGTGCCAGCAGCTTAGGAGTCTCATCTGACACAGATACGCAGTATTTT
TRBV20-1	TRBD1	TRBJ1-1	CSAWFYRGAFF	TGCAGTGCTTGGTTTTACAGGGGCGCTTTCTTT
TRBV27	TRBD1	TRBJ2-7	CAARDRVSYEQYF	TGTGCAGCCCGGGACAGGGTTTCCTACGAGCAGTACTTC
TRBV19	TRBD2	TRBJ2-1	CATRDRTSGNNEQFF	TGTGCCACTAGGGATAGGACTAGCGGGAACAATGAGCAGTTCTTC
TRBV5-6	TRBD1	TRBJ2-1	CASSQAGGPYNEQFF	TGTGCCAGCAGTCAAGCAGGGGGCCCCTACAATGAGCAGTTCTTC
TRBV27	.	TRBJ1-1	CASSQGLEAFF	TGTGCCAGCAGTCAGGGATTGGAAGCTTTCTTT
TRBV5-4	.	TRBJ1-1	CASSGQEGGTEAFF	TGTGCCAGCAGCGGTCAGGAGGGAGGCACTGAAGCTTTCTTT
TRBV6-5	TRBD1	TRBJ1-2	CASSYLGTGNGYTF	TGTGCCAGCAGTTACCTCGGGACAGGGAATGGCTACACCTTC
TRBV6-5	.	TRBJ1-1	CASSYSEGIYTEAFF	TGTGCCAGCAGTTACTCGGAGGGGATTTACACTGAAGCTTTCTTT
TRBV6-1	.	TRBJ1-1	CASNRQGRTEAFF	TGTGCCAGCAATAGGCAGGGTAGGACTGAAGCTTTCTTT
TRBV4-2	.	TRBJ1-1	CASSQVLLIEAFF	TGTGCCAGCAGCCAAGTACTCTTGATCGAAGCTTTCTTT
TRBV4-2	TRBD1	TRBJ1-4	CASSQGGNRGNEKLFF	TGTGCCAGCAGCCAAGGTGGTAACAGGGGGAATGAAAAACTGTTTTTT
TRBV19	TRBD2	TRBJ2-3	CASSDRGGSTDTQYF	TGTGCCAGTAGTGACCGGGGGGGGAGCACAGATACGCAGTATTTT
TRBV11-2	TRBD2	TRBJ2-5	CASSFLAGGPGETQYF	TGTGCCAGCAGCTTCCTAGCGGGGGGGCCCGGAGAGACCCAGTACTTC
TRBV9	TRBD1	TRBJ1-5	CASSVSWDSNQPQHF	TGTGCCAGCAGCGTAAGCTGGGACAGTAATCAGCCCCAGCATTTT
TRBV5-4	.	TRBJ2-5	CASSLETGKTQYF	TGTGCCAGCAGCTTGGAGACGGGAAAGACCCAGTACTTC
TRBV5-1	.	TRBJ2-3	CASSPEAPSSTDTQYF	TGCGCCAGCAGCCCCGAGGCTCCATCTAGCACAGATACGCAGTATTTT
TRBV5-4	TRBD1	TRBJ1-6	CASSVGPPGTAYNSPLHF	TGTGCCAGCAGCGTGGGGCCTCCAGGGACAGCGTATAATTCACCCCTCCACTTT
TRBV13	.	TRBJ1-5	CASSQGGYQPQHF	TGTGCCAGCAGTCAAGGGGGATATCAGCCCCAGCATTTT
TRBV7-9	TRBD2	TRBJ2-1	CASSLEGLANEQFF	TGTGCCAGCAGCTTAGAAGGACTAGCCAATGAGCAGTTCTTC
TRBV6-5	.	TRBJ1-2	CGVREGPYGYTF	TGTGGGGTCCGGGAGGGCCCTTATGGCTACACCTTC
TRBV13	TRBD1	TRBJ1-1	CASSWDRGRMTEAFF	TGTGCCAGCAGCTGGGACAGGGGGCGTATGACTGAAGCTTTCTTT
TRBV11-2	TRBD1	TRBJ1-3	CASSTTHRGAGNTIYF	TGTGCCAGCAGCACGACCCACAGGGGTGCTGGAAACACCATATATTTT
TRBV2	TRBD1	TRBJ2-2	CASSSRQGRHGELFF	TGTGCCAGCAGTTCTAGACAGGGTCGGCACGGGGAGCTGTTTTTT
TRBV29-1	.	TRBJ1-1	CSPTGLGDTEAFF	TGCAGCCCTACCGGGCTCGGGGACACTGAAGCTTTCTTT
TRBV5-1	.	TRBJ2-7	CASSLDRQSSYEQYF	TGCGCCAGCAGCTTGGACAGGCAGAGCTCCTACGAGCAGTACTTC
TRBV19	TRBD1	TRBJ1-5	CASSRWTGTGGSRNQPQHF	TGTGCCAGCAGTCGATGGACTGGGACAGGGGGTAGTCGCAATCAGCCCCAGCATTTT
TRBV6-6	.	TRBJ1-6	CASSRELFNSPLHF	TGTGCCAGCAGCCGGGAGTTATTCAATTCACCCCTCCACTTT
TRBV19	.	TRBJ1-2	CASSTLRGDYGYTF	TGTGCCAGTAGTACTCTCAGGGGCGACTATGGCTACACCTTC
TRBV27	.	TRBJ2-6	CASTPHRAGANVLTF	TGTGCCAGCACACCTCACAGGGCTGGGGCCAACGTCCTGACTTTC
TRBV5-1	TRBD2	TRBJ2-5	CASSQKGGSSGAHKTETQYF	TGCGCCAGCAGCCAAAAAGGGGGGTCTAGCGGGGCACACAAGACGGAGACCCAGTACTTC
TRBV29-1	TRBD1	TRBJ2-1	CSAKDRGGNEQFF	TGCAGCGCCAAAGACAGGGGTGGCAATGAGCAGTTCTTC
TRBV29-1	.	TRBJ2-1	CSVPQGYEQFF	TGCAGCGTTCCACAGGGCTATGAGCAGTTCTTC
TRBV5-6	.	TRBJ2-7	CASSRTFAPYRASYEQYF	TGTGCCAGCAGCCGAACCTTCGCACCATACAGGGCTTCCTACGAGCAGTACTTC
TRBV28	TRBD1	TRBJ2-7	CASRGDRRYSYEQYF	TGTGCCAGCAGAGGGGACAGGCGTTACTCCTACGAGCAGTACTTC
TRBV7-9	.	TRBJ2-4	CASTRQAIAKNIQYF	TGTGCCAGCACCAGACAGGCCATAGCCAAAAACATTCAGTACTTC
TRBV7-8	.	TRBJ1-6	CASSLSGSSPLHF	TGTGCCAGCAGCTTATCCGGTAGTTCACCCCTCCACTTT
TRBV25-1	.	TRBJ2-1	CASSEGFRRGYNEQFF	TGTGCCAGCAGTGAAGGATTCCGTCGGGGTTACAATGAGCAGTTCTTC
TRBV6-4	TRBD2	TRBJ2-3	CASSDGAGVADTQYF	TGTGCCAGCAGTGACGGGGCGGGAGTCGCAGATACGCAGTATTTT
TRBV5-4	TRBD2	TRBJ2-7	CASSLTSGGGEQYF	TGTGCCAGCAGCTTGACTTCCGGGGGGGGTGAGCAGTACTTC
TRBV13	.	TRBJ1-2	CASSSTANYGYTF	TGTGCCAGCAGCTCGACAGCTAACTATGGCTACACCTTC
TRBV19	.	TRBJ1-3	CASSQAGGRGLFGNTIYF	TGTGCCAGTAGCCAGGCCGGGGGGCGCGGACTGTTTGGAAACACCATATATTTT
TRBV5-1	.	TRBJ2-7	CASSLAGSRSYEQYF	TGCGCCAGCAGCTTGGCCGGGTCTAGATCCTACGAGCAGTACTTC